This T cell receptor beta chain was sequenced in a study of blood T cell repertoires in COVID-19. This clone was seen once. Assay: immunoSEQ multiplex PCR; the TCRdb copy retains only in-frame clones and omits some. The table records hundreds of thousands of clones, 65% to 85% of them present only once. The clonotype comes from a woman aged 40-49 years with acute COVID-19. Sample: PBMCs or T cells enriched from blood (not recorded which).

This chain's CDR3 is CASISGLWLGAGELFF. The CDR3 nucleotides are TGTGCCAGCATTTCCGGACTTTGGCTAGGCGCCGGGGAGCTGTTTTTT. This sequence joins TRBV7-2 and TRBJ2-2; D might be TRBD2 (5 bases). CDR3 size: 16 residues. Per germline, CDR1 SGHTA and CDR2 FQGNSA. The V and J ends lost 7 bases and 6 bases respectively, with 21 bases between them.